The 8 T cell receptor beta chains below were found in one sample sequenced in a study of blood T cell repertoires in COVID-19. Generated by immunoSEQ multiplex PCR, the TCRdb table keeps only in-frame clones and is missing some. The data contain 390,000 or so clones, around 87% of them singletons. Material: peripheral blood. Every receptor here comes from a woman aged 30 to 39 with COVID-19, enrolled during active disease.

CDR3 sequence (DNA): TGCAGCGTTGAAGGACAGGGGGCTTACGAGCAGTACTTC. Residues: CSVEGQGAYEQYF. The chain carries TRBV29-1 and TRBJ2-7; 10 positions match TRBD1. The germline V gene has CDR1 SQVTM and CDR2 ANQGSEA. The CDR3 is made up of 13 amino acids. After removal of 1 base from V and 4 bases from J, the junction contained 1 base not matched to a gene.

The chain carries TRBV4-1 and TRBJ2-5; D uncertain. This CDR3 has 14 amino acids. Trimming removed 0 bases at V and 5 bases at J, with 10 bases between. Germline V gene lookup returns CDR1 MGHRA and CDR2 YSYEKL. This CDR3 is CASSQDQVWETQYF. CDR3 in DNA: TGCGCCAGCAGCCAAGATCAGGTTTGGGAGACCCAGTACTTC.

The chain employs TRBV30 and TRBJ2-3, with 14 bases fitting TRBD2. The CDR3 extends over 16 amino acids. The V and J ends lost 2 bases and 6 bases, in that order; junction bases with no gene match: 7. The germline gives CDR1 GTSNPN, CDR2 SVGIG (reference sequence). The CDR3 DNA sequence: TGTGCCTGGAGTACGGGACTAGCGGGAGAGGGGGATACGCAGTATTTT. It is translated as CAWSTGLAGEGDTQYF.

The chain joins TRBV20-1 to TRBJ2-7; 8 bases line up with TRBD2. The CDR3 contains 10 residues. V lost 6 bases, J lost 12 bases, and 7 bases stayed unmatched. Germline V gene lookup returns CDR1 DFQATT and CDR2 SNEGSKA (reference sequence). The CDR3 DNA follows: TGCAGTGCCGGGAGGGGGGAGAGGTACTTC. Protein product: CSAGRGERYF.

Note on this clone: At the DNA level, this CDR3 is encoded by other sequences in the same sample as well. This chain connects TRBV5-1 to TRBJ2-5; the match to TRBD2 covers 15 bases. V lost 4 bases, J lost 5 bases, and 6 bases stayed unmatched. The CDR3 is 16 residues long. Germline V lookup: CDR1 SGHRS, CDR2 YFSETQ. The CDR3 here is CASSTGLAGGGETQYF. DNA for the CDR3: TGCGCCAGCAGCACGGGACTAGCGGGAGGAGGGGAGACCCAGTACTTC.

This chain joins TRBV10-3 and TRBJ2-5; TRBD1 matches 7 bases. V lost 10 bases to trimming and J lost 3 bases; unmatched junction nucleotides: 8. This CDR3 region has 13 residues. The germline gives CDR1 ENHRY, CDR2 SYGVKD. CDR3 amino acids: CATRPGQKETQYF. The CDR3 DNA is TGTGCCACCAGGCCGGGACAGAAAGAGACCCAGTACTTC.

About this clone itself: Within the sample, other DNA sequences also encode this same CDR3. DNA for the CDR3: TGCGCCAGCAGCCAAGTGGGGGGGGGCAATCAGCCCCAGCATTTT. Encoded protein: CASSQVGGGNQPQHF. This rearrangement joins TRBV4-1 to TRBJ1-5; D may be TRBD1 (5 bases). Trimming shortened V by 1 base and J by 2 bases, and 9 bases separated the two germline ends. CDR3 length: 15 residues. Germline lookup yields CDR1 MGHRA and CDR2 YSYEKL.

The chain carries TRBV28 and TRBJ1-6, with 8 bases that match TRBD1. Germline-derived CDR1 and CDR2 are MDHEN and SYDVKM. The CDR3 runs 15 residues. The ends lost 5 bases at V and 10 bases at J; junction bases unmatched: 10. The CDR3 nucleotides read TGTGCCAGCAGTATAGGACAGGGCTTCAGATCACCCCTCCACTTT. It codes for CASSIGQGFRSPLHF.